The clone carrying this T cell receptor beta chain was recorded a few times. The data stem from a study of OX40 agonist ivuxolimab in advanced cancers. The length of the CDR3 is 16 residues. Trimming shortened V by 2 bases and J by 4 bases, and 14 bases separated the two germline ends. This table comes from immunoSEQ multiplex PCR, and its TCRdb copy is limited to in-frame clones, with some not included. This sample yields tens of thousands of clones, of which around nine tenths are seen a single time; 0.85% to 1.1% belongs to the top ten. The V call is TRBV23-1, the J call TRBJ2-2; maybe TRBD2 (6 bases). TRBV23-1 is filed as an ORF, its function uncertain. The receptor was derived from an adult with an advanced solid tumor such as melanoma, head and neck, liver or kidney cancer. The specimen was CD4+ or CD8+ T cells sorted from blood, collected in a trial of the OX40 agonist ivuxolimab. The CDR3 DNA follows: TGCGCCAGCAGTCAAAGCCGGGAGCTACCCACCGGGGAGCTGTTTTTT. Its protein is CASSQSRELPTGELFF.